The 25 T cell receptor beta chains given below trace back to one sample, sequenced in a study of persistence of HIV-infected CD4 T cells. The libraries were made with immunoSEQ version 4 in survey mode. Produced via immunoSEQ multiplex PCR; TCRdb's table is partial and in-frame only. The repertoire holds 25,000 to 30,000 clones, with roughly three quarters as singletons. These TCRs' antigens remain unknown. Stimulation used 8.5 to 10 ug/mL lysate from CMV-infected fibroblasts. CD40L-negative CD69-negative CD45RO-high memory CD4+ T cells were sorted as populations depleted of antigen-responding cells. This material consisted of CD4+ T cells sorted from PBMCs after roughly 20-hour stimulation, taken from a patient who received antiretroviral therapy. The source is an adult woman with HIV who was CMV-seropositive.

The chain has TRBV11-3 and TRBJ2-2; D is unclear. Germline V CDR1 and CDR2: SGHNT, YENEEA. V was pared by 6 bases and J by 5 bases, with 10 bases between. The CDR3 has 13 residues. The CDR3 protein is CASSFDPTGELFF. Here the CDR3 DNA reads TGTGCCAGCAGTTTCGACCCAACCGGGGAGCTGTTTTTT.

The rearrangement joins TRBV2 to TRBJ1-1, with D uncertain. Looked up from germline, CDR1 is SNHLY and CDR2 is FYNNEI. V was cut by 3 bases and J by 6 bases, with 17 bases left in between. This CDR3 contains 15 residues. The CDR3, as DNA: TGTGCCAGCAGTGAGGGAGGTTCTGGTTATTCTGAAGCTTTCTTT. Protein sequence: CASSEGGSGYSEAFF. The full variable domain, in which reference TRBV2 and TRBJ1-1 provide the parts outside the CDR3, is EPEVTQTPSHQVTQMGQEVILRCVPISNHLYFYWYRQILGQKVEFLVSFYNNEISEKSEIFDDQFSVERPDGSNFTLKIRSTKLEDSAMYFCASSEGGSGYSEAFFGQGTRLTVV.

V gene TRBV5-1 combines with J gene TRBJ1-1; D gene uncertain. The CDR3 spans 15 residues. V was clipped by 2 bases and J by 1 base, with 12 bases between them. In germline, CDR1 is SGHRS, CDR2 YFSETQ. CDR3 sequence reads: CASSFRGRTNTEAFF. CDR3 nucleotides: TGCGCCAGCAGCTTTCGGGGTAGAACGAACACTGAAGCTTTCTTT.

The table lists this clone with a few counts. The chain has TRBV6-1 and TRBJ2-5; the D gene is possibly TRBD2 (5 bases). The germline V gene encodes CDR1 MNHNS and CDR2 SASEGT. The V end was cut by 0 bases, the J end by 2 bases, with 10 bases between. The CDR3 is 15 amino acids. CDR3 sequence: CASSEAPGSQETQYF. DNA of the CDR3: TGTGCCAGCAGTGAAGCGCCGGGGTCTCAAGAGACCCAGTACTTC.

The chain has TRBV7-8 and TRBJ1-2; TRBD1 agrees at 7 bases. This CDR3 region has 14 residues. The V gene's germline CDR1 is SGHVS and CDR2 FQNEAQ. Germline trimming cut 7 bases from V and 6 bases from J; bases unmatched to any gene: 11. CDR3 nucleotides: TGTGCCAGCACCCCCCAGGGGGGGTACCATGGCTACACCTTC. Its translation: CASTPQGGYHGYTF.

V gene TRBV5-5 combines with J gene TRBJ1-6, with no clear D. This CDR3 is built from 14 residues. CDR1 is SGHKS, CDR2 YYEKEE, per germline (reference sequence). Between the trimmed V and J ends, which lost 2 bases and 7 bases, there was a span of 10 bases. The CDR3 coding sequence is TGTGCCAGCAGCTTTACCTCATTCAATTCACCCCTCCACTTT. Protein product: CASSFTSFNSPLHF.

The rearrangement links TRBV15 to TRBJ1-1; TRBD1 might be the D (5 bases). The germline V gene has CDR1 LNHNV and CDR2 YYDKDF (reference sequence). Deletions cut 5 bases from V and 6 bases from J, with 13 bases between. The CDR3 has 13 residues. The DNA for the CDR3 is TGTGCCACCAGCGGAAAGTTGACAGCTGAAGCTTTCTTT. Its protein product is CATSGKLTAEAFF.

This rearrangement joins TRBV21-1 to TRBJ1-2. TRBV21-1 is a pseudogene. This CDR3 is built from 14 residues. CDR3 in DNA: TGTGCCAGCCTCCGGCAAGCAGCTAACTATGGCTACACCTTC. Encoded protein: CASLRQAANYGYTF.

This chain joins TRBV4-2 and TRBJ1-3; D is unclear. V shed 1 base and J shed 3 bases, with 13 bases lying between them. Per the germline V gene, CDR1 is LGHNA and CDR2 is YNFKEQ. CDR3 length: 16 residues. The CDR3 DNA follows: TGTGCCAGCAGCCAAGCCTTGCGGGTTGGTGGAAACACCATATATTTT. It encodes CASSQALRVGGNTIYF.

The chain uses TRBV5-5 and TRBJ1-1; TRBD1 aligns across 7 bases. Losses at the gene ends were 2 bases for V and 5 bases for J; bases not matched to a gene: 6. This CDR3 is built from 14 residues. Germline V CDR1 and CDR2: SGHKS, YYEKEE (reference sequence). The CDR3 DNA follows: TGTGCCAGCAGCTTAGGCAGGGGGGGAACTGAAGCTTTCTTT. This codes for CASSLGRGGTEAFF.

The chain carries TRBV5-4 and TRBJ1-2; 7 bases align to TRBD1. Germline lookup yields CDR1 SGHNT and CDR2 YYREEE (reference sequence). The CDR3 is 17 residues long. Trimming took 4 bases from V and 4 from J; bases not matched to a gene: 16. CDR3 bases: TGTGCCAGCAGCCCAGGGGCCGACAGGGTATCGAGCTATGGCTACACCTTC. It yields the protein CASSPGADRVSSYGYTF.

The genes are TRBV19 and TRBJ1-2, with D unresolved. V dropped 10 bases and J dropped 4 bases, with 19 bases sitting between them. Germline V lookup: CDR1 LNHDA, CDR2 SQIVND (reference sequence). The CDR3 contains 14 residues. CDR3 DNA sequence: TGTGCCACCTCACGCTCGGTCGGTATCTATGGCTACACCTTC. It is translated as CATSRSVGIYGYTF.

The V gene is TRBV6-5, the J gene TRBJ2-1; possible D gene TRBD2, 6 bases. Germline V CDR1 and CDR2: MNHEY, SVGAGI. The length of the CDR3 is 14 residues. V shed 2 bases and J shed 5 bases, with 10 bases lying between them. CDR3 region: CASSYGWGDNEQFF. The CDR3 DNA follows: TGTGCCAGCAGTTACGGCTGGGGGGACAATGAGCAGTTCTTC.

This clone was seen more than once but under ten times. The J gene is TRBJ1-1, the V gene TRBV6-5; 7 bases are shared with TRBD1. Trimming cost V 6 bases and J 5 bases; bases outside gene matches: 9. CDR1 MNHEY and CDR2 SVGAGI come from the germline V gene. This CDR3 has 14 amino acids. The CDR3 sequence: CASSRDREVTEAFF. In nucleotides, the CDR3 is TGTGCCAGCAGCCGCGACAGGGAGGTTACTGAAGCTTTCTTT.

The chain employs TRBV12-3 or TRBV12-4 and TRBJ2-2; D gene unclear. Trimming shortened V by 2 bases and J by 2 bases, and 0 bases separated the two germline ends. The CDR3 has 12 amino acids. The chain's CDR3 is CASSLNTGELFF. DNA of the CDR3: TGTGCCAGCAGTTTAAACACCGGGGAGCTGTTTTTT.

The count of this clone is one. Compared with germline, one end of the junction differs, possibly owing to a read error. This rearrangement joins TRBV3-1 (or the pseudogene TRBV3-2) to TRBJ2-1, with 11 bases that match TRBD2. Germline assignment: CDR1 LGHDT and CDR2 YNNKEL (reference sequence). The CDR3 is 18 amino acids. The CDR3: CASTQVAGGISSYNEQFF. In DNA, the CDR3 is TGTGCCAGCACCCAAGTAGCGGGGGGGATTAGCTCCTACAATGAGCAGTTCTTC.

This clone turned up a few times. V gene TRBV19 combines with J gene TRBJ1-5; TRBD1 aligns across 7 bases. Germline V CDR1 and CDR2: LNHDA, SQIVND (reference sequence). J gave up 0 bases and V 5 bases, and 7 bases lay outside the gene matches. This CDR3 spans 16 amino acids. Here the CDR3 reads CASSRQGFNSNQPQHF. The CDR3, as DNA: TGTGCCAGTAGTCGACAGGGTTTTAATAGCAATCAGCCCCAGCATTTT.

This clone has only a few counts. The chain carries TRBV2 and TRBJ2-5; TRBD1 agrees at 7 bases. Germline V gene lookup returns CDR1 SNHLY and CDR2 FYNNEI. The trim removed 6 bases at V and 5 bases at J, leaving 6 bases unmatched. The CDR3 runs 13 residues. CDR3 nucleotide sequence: TGTGCCAGCAGGGGACAGCCCGGGGAGACCCAGTACTTC. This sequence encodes CASRGQPGETQYF.

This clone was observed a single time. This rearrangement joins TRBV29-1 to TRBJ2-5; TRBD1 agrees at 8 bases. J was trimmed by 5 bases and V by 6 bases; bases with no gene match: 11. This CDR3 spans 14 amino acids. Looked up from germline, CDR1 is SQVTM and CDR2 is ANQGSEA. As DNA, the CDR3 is TGCAGCGTGCTCCCCCCGGACAGGGCCGAGACCCAGTACTTC. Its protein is CSVLPPDRAETQYF.

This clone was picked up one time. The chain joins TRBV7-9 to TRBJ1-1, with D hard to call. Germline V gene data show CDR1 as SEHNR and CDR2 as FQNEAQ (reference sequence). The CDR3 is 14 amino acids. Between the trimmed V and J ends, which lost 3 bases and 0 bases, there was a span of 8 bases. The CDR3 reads CASSLDQVNTEAFF. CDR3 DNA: TGTGCCAGCAGCTTGGATCAGGTGAACACTGAAGCTTTCTTT.

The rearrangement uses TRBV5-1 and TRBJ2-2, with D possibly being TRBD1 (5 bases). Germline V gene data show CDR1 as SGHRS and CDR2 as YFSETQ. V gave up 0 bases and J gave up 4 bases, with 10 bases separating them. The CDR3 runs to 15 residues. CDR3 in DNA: TGCGCCAGCAGCTTGGGGTCAGGGTCCACCGGGGAGCTGTTTTTT. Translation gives CASSLGSGSTGELFF.

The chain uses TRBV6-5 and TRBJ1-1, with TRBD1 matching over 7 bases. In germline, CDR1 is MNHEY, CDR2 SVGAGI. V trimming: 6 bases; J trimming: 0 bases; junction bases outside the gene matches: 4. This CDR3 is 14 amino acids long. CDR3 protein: CASSAGQLNTEAFF. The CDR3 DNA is TGTGCCAGCAGCGCGGGACAGTTGAACACTGAAGCTTTCTTT.

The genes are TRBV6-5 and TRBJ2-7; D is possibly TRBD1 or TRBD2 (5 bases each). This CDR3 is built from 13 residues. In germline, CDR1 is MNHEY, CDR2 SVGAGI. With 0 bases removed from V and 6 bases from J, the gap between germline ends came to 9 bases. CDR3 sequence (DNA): TGTGCCAGCAGTTACTCGAAGGGACGCGAGCAGTACTTC. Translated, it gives CASSYSKGREQYF.

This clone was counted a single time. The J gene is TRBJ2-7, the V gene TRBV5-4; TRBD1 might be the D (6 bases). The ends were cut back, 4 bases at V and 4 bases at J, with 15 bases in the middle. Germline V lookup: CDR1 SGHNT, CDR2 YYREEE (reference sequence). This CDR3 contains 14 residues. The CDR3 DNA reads TGTGCCAGCAGCCCGGAGGCAGGGGCATACGAGCAGTACTTC. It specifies CASSPEAGAYEQYF. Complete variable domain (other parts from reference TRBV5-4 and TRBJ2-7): ETGVTQSPTHLIKTRGQQVTLRCSSQSGHNTVSWYQQALGQGPQFIFQYYREEENGRGNFPPRFSGLQFPNYSSELNVNALELDDSALYLCASSPEAGAYEQYFGPGTRLTVT.

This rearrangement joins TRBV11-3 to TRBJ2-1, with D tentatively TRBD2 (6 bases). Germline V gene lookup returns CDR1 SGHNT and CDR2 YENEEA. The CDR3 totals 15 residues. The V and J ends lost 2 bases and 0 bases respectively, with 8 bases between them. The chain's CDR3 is CASSLLASSYNEQFF. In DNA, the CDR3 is TGTGCCAGCAGCTTACTAGCGAGCTCCTACAATGAGCAGTTCTTC.